The sequence of this T cell receptor (beta chain) was determined in a study of blood T cell repertoires in COVID-19. Across the study: COVID-19 samples collected from the United States, Italy and Spain covered acute and convalescent phases. In each case, the material was cDNA or gDNA derived from T cells, B-cell-depleted T cells, or PBMCs.

How the authors handled the data: It was from reference gene primer amplification that nucleated cell counts were estimated. The table came from immunoSEQ multiplex PCR; TCRdb's copy has only in-frame clones and leaves some out. The V and J calls and clone size come from that table; D and trimming were worked out from the DNA. The sample lists more than 250,000 clones; about nine tenths were seen once. V lost 1 base, J lost 4 bases, and 8 bases stayed unmatched. The length of the CDR3 is 17 residues. The V gene's germline CDR1 is SGHTA and CDR2 FQGTGA. The specimen sequenced was peripheral blood. V and J are TRBV7-3 and TRBJ2-5; 11 bases are shared with TRBD2. This sequence originates from a man between 45 and 60 years old with active or convalescent COVID-19. DNA for the CDR3: TGTGCCAGCAGCTTAAGGCGGGGTAGCGGGAGGGGAGAGACCCAGTACTTC. This codes for CASSLRRGSGRGETQYF.